These 16 T cell receptor beta chains originate from one sample sequenced in a study of metastatic and nonmetastatic thyroid tumors. TCRdb re-processed the PCR reads through MiXCR. The sample consists of more than 20,000 clones, over 10% of them appearing once. All patients were untreated before thyroid surgery. The sample consisted of blood. These receptors were obtained from a female donor with papillary thyroid cancer or a benign thyroid nodule (not recorded which). Some clones in this sample may be carry-over from other donors' samples.

This clone was observed a handful of times. This may come from a read error, since a much larger clone is one base off. This chain links TRBV12-3 or TRBV12-4 with TRBJ2-1; TRBD2 agrees at 9 bases. The CDR3 is 15 residues long. J gave up 7 bases and V 1 base, and 5 bases lay outside the gene matches. The CDR3 sequence: CASSLVSGRWNEQFF. CDR3 nucleotides: TGTGCCAGCAGTTTAGTCAGCGGGAGGTGGAATGAGCAGTTCTTC.

Ten or more counts support this clone. A much larger clone differs from this one at a single base, so this may be a read error. The rearrangement joins TRBV6-1 to TRBJ1-1, with D unresolved. The CDR3 is made up of 12 amino acids. CDR1 and CDR2 from the germline V gene are MNHNS and SASEGT. The CDR3 DNA is TGTGCCAGCAGTCCGGGAGTCACTGGAGCTTTCTTT. Translation gives CASSPGVTGAFF.

This clone was detected ten times or more. V usage is TRBV20-1 and J usage is TRBJ2-3; 8 bases fit TRBD2. From germline, CDR1 is DFQATT and CDR2 SNEGSKA (reference sequence). The CDR3 length is 15 residues. Unmatched junction bases numbered 14, after V lost 6 bases and J lost 6 bases. CDR3 region: CSAPRSGGGWDTQYF. CDR3 in DNA: TGCAGTGCCCCCAGGAGCGGCGGGGGGTGGGATACGCAGTATTTT.

A remark on this clone: This may arise from a read error, as a much more abundant clone is one base away. The J gene is TRBJ2-1, the V gene TRBV20-1, with D perhaps matching TRBD2 (7 bases). V dropped 1 base and J dropped 8 bases, with 18 bases sitting between them. The CDR3 is 15 residues long. CDR1 is DFQATT, CDR2 SNEGSKA, per germline (reference sequence). The chain's CDR3 is CSARALVGGDDEQFF. CDR3 bases: TGCAGTGCTAGAGCCCTCGTAGGGGGGGACGATGAGCAGTTCTTC.

This clone has at least ten counts. The chain recombines TRBV12-3 or TRBV12-4 with TRBJ2-3, with D tentatively TRBD1 (5 bases). V dropped 5 bases and J dropped 0 bases, with 12 bases sitting between them. The CDR3 is made up of 15 amino acids. The CDR3 region has the DNA TGTGCCAGCAGTCCACAACAGGAGAGCACAGATACGCAGTATTTT. The encoded protein is CASSPQQESTDTQYF.

This clone appeared many times. The rearrangement uses TRBV9 and TRBJ1-1; 8 bases map to TRBD1. V trimming: 9 bases; J trimming: 4 bases; junction bases outside the gene matches: 11. The CDR3 has 14 amino acids. The germline gives CDR1 SGDLS, CDR2 YYNGEE. The CDR3 DNA follows: TGTGCCAACCTTTTCAGGGGGCTAGTCACTGAAGCTTTCTTT. Residues: CANLFRGLVTEAFF.

This clone has only a few counts. V usage is TRBV4-1 and J usage is TRBJ2-3; 12 positions match TRBD2. This CDR3 is built from 18 residues. CDR1 and CDR2 (germline): MGHRA, YSYEKL. Unmatched junction bases numbered 11, after V lost 3 bases and J lost 4 bases. In DNA, the CDR3 is TGCGCCAGCAGCCAGGCAGAAGCTAGCGGGGGGGCGGCAGATACGCAGTATTTT. Protein: CASSQAEASGGAADTQYF.

In its sample, this clone was seen many times. The V gene is TRBV7-9, the J gene TRBJ2-5; D assignment may be TRBD1 or TRBD2 (5 bases each). Germline assignment: CDR1 SEHNR and CDR2 FQNEAQ (reference sequence). V gave up 0 bases and J gave up 4 bases, with 15 bases separating them. This CDR3 spans 16 amino acids. The DNA of the CDR3 is TGTGCCAGCAGCTTAGCGGCCGCCAGGGACGGAGAGACCCAGTACTTC. Its protein product is CASSLAAARDGETQYF.

This clone has at least ten counts. The J gene is TRBJ2-1, the V gene TRBV11-2; 11 bases fit TRBD2. The V segment lost 1 base and the J segment 9 bases; nucleotides outside the gene matches: 8. Germline V gene sequence: CDR1 SGHAT, CDR2 FQNNGV. The CDR3 has 16 residues. The CDR3 reads CASSLVVAGGGGEQFF. The DNA of the CDR3 is TGTGCCAGCAGCTTAGTAGTAGCGGGAGGGGGTGGTGAGCAGTTCTTC.

This clone was counted ten times or more. The V gene is TRBV27, the J gene TRBJ2-7; 11 positions agree with TRBD2. V dropped 6 bases and J dropped 3; count of bases not matched to a gene: 1. The CDR3 totals 13 residues. Germline CDR1 and CDR2: MNHEY and SMNVEV (reference sequence). The DNA of the CDR3 is TGTGCCAGCAGACTAGCGGGAGACTACGAGCAGTACTTC. Amino acids: CASRLAGDYEQYF.

This clone appeared a few times. In DNA, the CDR3 is TGTGCCAGCGGGGACTTTTACTACGAGCAGTACTTC. Translating gives CASGDFYYEQYF. This chain connects TRBV12-3 or TRBV12-4 to TRBJ2-7; possibly TRBD2 for D (6 bases). This CDR3 contains 12 residues. Trimming left V 8 bases short and J 3 bases short, with 11 bases between.

This clone was counted ten times or more. The V gene is TRBV6-1, the J gene TRBJ1-1; 7 bases fit TRBD1. Trimming removed 6 bases from V and 1 base from J; junction bases left unmatched: 5. The CDR3 loop spans 14 amino acids. CDR1 is MNHNS and CDR2 is SASEGT in the germline V gene. The CDR3 here is CASRRDRRNTEAFF. As DNA, the CDR3 is TGTGCCAGCAGGAGGGACAGAAGGAACACTGAAGCTTTCTTT.

A remark on this clone: The same CDR3 can be traced to other DNA sequences in this sample. This sequence joins TRBV20-1 and TRBJ1-1; D is unresolved. Per germline, CDR1 DFQATT and CDR2 SNEGSKA (reference sequence). This CDR3 is built from 12 residues. Between the trimmed V and J ends, which lost 6 bases and 3 bases, there was a span of 11 bases. The CDR3 here is CSARAGDTEAFF. The DNA for the CDR3 is TGCAGTGCGAGGGCTGGGGACACTGAAGCTTTCTTT.

The chain recombines TRBV19 with TRBJ2-7; D possibly matches TRBD1 or TRBD2 (5 bases each). Germline V gene data show CDR1 as LNHDA and CDR2 as SQIVND (reference sequence). Trimming took off 5 bases at V and 0 bases at J, with 11 bases between the two ends. This CDR3 has 14 residues. CDR3 loop: CASSRDGFSYEQYF. CDR3 DNA sequence: TGTGCCAGTAGTCGGGACGGATTCTCCTACGAGCAGTACTTC.

This clone has just a few counts. This may be a read error, as it is one base from a much larger clone. V usage is TRBV9 and J usage is TRBJ2-7; maybe TRBD2 (5 bases). There are 13 residues in the CDR3. Trimming removed 4 bases from V and 3 bases from J, with 11 bases in between. CDR1 is SGDLS, CDR2 YYNGEE, per germline. This CDR3 reads CASSSRGFYEQYF. DNA for the CDR3: TGTGCCAGCAGCTCAAGAGGGTTCTACGAGCAGTACTTC.

This clone was observed at least ten times. The chain combines TRBV10-2 with TRBJ2-7; D is unclear. The CDR3 length is 14 residues. The V end was cut by 2 bases, the J end by 7 bases, with 15 bases between. The germline CDR1 and CDR2 sequences are WSHSY and SAAADI. The CDR3 loop reads CASSEVWAFGEQYF. CDR3 DNA: TGCGCCAGCAGTGAGGTGTGGGCTTTTGGGGAGCAGTACTTC.